This T cell receptor beta chain was captured in a study of regulatory T cells in long-lasting Graves disease. Findings of the study overall: There were preferences for TRBV28, TRBJ1-2 and TRBJ2-5 in persistent disease.

CDR3 regions were amplified by Arm-PCR using iRepertoire HTBI primers to build TCR beta libraries. TCRdb passed the multiplex PCR reads through MiXCR, listing each CDR3 protein once. The data hold some 250,000 distinct CDR3 sequences, with roughly 18% observed a single time. A note on this clonotype: Its target is unknown.

This sample's time point: newly diagnosed GD, antithyroid drugs for less than 3 months. Extracted RNA from PBMCs served as the source of the TCR library. Germline loops: CDR1 SGHAT, CDR2 FQNNGV. The CDR3 is made up of 14 amino acids. The germline V and J ends were trimmed by 5 bases and 9 bases, with 19 bases remaining between them. These records were also assigned to another study, of T cells in Graves' hyperthyroidism and ophthalmopathy.

The sample in question was peripheral blood mononuclear cells (PBMCs), obtained at new diagnosis, from a patient treated with antithyroid drugs. The source of this sequence is a woman younger than 45 with Graves disease. The chain joins TRBV11-2 to TRBJ2-5; either TRBD1 or TRBD2 may supply D (5 bases each). The CDR3 reads CASSPKGEFGAQYF. DNA for the CDR3: TGTGCCAGCAGCCCCAAAGGGGAGTTTGGGGCCCAGTACTTC. Supplemented by reference TRBV11-2 and TRBJ2-5, the full variable domain reads EAGVAQSPRYKIIEKRQSVAFWCNPISGHATLYWYQQILGQGPKLLIQFQNNGVVDDSQLPKDRFSAERLKGVDSTLKIQPAKLEDSAVYLCASSPKGEFGAQYFGPGTRLLVL.